This T cell receptor (beta chain) emerged from a study of blood T cells in healthy people across ages. Combining a sample-barcoded 5' primer with a J-beta primer mix, a second PCR ran for about 7 to 12 cycles. TCRdb reprocessed the 5' RACE reads with MiXCR, giving one entry per CDR3 protein. The sample includes hundreds of thousands of distinct CDR3 sequences, about three fifths of them seen just once. This CDR3 is built from 15 residues. Germline CDR1 reads MGHRA; CDR2 reads YSYEKL. J lost 10 bases, V lost 2 bases, and 6 bases had no gene match. Specimen: blood. The chain is built from TRBV4-1 and TRBJ1-6; the match to TRBD1 covers 9 bases. The clonotype was recovered from a man under 40 in good health. CDR3 amino acids: CASSQPDRGKSPLHF. The CDR3 DNA sequence: TGCGCCAGCAGCCAACCAGACAGGGGGAAATCACCCCTCCACTTT.